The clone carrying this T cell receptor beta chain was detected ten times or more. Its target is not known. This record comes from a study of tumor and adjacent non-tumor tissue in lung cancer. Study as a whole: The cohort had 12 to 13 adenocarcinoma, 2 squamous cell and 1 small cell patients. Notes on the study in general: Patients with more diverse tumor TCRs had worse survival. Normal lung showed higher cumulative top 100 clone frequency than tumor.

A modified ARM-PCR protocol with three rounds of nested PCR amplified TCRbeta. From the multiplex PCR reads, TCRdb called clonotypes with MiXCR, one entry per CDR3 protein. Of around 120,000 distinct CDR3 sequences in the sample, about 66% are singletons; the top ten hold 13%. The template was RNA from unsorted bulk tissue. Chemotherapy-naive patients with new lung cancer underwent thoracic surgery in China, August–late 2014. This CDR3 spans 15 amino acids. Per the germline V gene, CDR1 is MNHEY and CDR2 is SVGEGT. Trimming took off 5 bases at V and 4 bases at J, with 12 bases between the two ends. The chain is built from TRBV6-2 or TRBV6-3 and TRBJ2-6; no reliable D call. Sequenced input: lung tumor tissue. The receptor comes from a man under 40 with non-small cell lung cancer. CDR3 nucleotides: TGTGCCAGCAGTCCATGGGGAACCGGGGCCAACGTCCTGACTTTC. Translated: CASSPWGTGANVLTF.